This T cell receptor beta chain was captured in a study of T cell repertoires in cytomegalovirus infection. Study-wide context: Researchers turned to recently identified HLA-C-restricted CMV epitopes as well as well-studied HLA-B-restricted ones. Public TCR beta signatures were indicative of both CMV infection and a matching HLA type. Points from the study as a whole: Summed frequency of public TCR beta families distinguished CMV carriers with the relevant HLA.

Using its own MiXCR run on the reads, TCRdb lists one record per CDR3 protein. Of around 770,000 distinct CDR3 sequences listed, about 27% are singletons. Germline CDR1 and CDR2: LNHDA and SQIVND (reference sequence). The V end was cut by 5 bases, the J end by 3 bases, with 14 bases between. This CDR3 contains 15 residues. This clonotype was recorded a few times. What it binds is not known. V gene TRBV19 combines with J gene TRBJ1-5; D is uncertain. This clonotype originated in a human donor in good health (CMV status not recorded). Some clones in this sample may be carry-over from other donors' samples. The sequences come from cultured CD8+ T cells from PBMCs, collected from culture after CMV antigen stimulation. This CDR3 reads CASSSLDGVNQPQHF. CDR3 nucleotide sequence: TGTGCCAGTAGTTCCCTAGATGGGGTCAATCAGCCCCAGCATTTT.